This is a list of T cell receptor beta chains from one sample in a study of T cells in Graves' hyperthyroidism and ophthalmopathy. TCRdb recomputed calls from the multiplex PCR reads with MiXCR, one row per CDR3 protein. The table shows about 610,000 distinct CDR3 sequences, with 35% to 55% occurring only once. Specimen: peripheral blood or thyroid tissue (not recorded which). These receptors were taken from a woman aged 18-29 years with Graves' hyperthyroidism. The CDR3 runs from the conserved cysteine through the conserved F or W. Clone size is not always given. Where it is, it says once, few, many or a class for expanded clones.

v_gene	j_gene	len	abundance	CDR3aa
TRBV2	TRBJ1-6	14	-	CASRRDLNSLPLHF
TRBV27	TRBJ1-1	14	-	CASSLFRGGTEAFF
TRBV29-1	TRBJ2-5	14	-	CSVRGQGREETQYF
TRBV12-3/TRBV12-4	TRBJ2-7	16	-	CASSLSKTGIGYEQYF
TRBV7-2	TRBJ1-1	14	-	CASRGFRDRGVAFF
TRBV12-3/TRBV12-4	TRBJ1-1	14	many	CASSVTGDQTEAFF
TRBV12-3/TRBV12-4	TRBJ1-5	15	-	CASSDREVVNQPQHF
TRBV10-3	TRBJ1-3	14	-	CARVSGRRGNTIYF
TRBV7-6	TRBJ2-6	21	many	CASSFGRLAGTPESGANVLTF
TRBV3-1	TRBJ1-1	15	few	CASSRSHTGNTEAFF
TRBV30	TRBJ2-7	14	many	CAWSVETGIYEQYF
TRBV10-3	TRBJ2-7	13	-	CAIGLAGAIEQYF
TRBV6-5	TRBJ2-2	16	-	CASSFSSPINTGELFF
TRBV25-1	TRBJ1-1	13	once	CASSARLDTEAFF
TRBV7-8	TRBJ1-1	15	-	CASEEGGRGNTEAFF
TRBV9	TRBJ2-5	17	many	CASSALGLAGVRETQYF
TRBV7-6	TRBJ2-5	11	-	CARDTEETQYF
TRBV11-3	TRBJ1-4	14	many	CASSFYATNEKLFF
TRBV12-3/TRBV12-4	TRBJ1-2	16	-	CASSNRGTGGNYGYTF
TRBV19	TRBJ2-7	14	-	CASGKAGGPNEQYF
TRBV6-6	TRBJ1-5	12	many	CASSSQQQPQHF
TRBV20-1	TRBJ2-1	15	-	CSARDAKGANGEQFF
TRBV5-6	TRBJ2-7	14	-	CASSQTLVGLEQYF
TRBV7-2	TRBJ2-7	13	-	CASSPSEPYEQYF
TRBV18	TRBJ1-4	14	few	CASSPEATNEKLFF
TRBV12-3/TRBV12-4	TRBJ2-7	13	few	CASSSRTDYEQYF
TRBV7-9	TRBJ1-2	13	many	CASSLVEGNGYTF
TRBV7-3	TRBJ2-3	12	-	CASSLKIDTQYF
TRBV7-6	TRBJ2-7	13	-	CASPRGGSYEQYF
TRBV7-9	TRBJ1-6	13	-	CASSDTTGSPLHF
TRBV7-9	TRBJ2-7	15	-	CASSPPGLVGSEQYF
TRBV7-2	TRBJ2-5	16	-	CASSPYRLAGVETQYF
TRBV29-1	TRBJ2-5	12	-	CSVRQGRETQYF
TRBV6-5	TRBJ2-5	13	many	CASSTYPGETQYF
TRBV15	TRBJ2-1	12	-	CATRHLSNEQFF
TRBV9	TRBJ1-2	12	-	CASSSPGQGNTF
TRBV14	TRBJ2-7	15	-	CASSHTGTGGYEQYF
TRBV15	TRBJ2-6	20	-	CATSSSRGIQLDSGANVLTF
TRBV5-4	TRBJ1-3	14	-	CASSFRDIGNTIYF
TRBV20-1	-	14	-	CSARGSGAKDEQFF
TRBV15	TRBJ1-2	14	many	CATSTRTGPRASTF
TRBV7-8	TRBJ2-7	14	-	CASSQGTGAYEQYF
TRBV10-3	TRBJ2-7	15	many	CAISKSGAGADEQYF
TRBV20-1	TRBJ2-7	14	many	CSARSGQDYYEQYF
TRBV19	TRBJ1-2	10	many	CATNRGGYTF
TRBV7-9	TRBJ2-5	13	-	CASSLTASGDMYF
TRBV5-1	TRBJ2-2	16	many	CASSLGSSFNTGELFF
TRBV7-3	TRBJ1-1	17	-	CASSHPPPRGRNTEAFF
TRBV7-6	TRBJ1-3	16	-	CASSPEARRFGNTIYF
TRBV24-1	TRBJ2-2	16	many	CATSDFSGDNTGELFF
TRBV7-9	TRBJ2-3	17	many	CASSSPERTGGLDTQYF
TRBV20-1	TRBJ1-1	13	-	CSASGTGGPEAFF
TRBV19	TRBJ1-4	18	many	CASSIAQLRSATNEKLFF
TRBV7-2	TRBJ2-7	14	-	CASSPLGFPYEQYF
TRBV29-1	TRBJ2-2	14	many	CSVGGDRNTGELFF
TRBV6-1	TRBJ1-1	14	many	CASSRRGLETEAFF
TRBV7-2	TRBJ2-2	14	many	CASSLGGSRLRLFF
TRBV5-6	TRBJ2-7	15	many	CASSLGLGVSYEQYF
TRBV7-8	TRBJ2-7	14	few	CASRSGGEGYEQYF